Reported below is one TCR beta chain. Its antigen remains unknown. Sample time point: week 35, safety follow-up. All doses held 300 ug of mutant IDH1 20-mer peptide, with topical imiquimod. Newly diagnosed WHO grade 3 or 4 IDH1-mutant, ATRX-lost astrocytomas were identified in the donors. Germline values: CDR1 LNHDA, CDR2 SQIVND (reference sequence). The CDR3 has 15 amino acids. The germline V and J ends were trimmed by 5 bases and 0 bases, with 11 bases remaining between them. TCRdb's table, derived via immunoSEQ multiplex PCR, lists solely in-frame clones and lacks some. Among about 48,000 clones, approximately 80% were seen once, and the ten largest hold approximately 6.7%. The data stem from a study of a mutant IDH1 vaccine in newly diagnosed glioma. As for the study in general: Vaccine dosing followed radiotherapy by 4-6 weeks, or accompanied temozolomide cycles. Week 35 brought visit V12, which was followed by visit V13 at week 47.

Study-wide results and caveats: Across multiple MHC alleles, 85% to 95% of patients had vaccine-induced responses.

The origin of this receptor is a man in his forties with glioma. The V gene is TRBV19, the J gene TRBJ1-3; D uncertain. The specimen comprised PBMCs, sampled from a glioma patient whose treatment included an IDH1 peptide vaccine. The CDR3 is CASSVGSPSGNTIYF. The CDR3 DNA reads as TGTGCCAGTAGTGTCGGATCCCCCTCTGGAAACACCATATATTTT.